Shown below are 32 T cell receptor beta chains from a single sample sequenced in a study of blood T cell repertoires in COVID-19. Clones were sequenced by immunoSEQ multiplex PCR, and TCRdb holds only the in-frame ones, with some missing. Among under 200,000 clones, over 80% were seen once, and the ten largest hold approximately 8%. The sequenced material came from peripheral blood. The receptors shown here come from an elderly woman with COVID-19, enrolled during active disease.

The chain is built from TRBV5-1 and TRBJ1-2; 9 positions agree with TRBD1. J lost 3 bases, V lost 0 bases, and 3 bases had no gene match. This CDR3 has 15 residues. The germline V gene has CDR1 SGHRS and CDR2 YFSETQ. CDR3 sequence reads: CASSLARTGDYGYTF. Written as DNA, the CDR3 is TGCGCCAGCAGCTTGGCCCGGACAGGGGACTATGGCTACACCTTC.

The chain employs TRBV7-9 and TRBJ1-5; D is perhaps TRBD1 (6 bases). Trimming took 2 bases from V and 7 from J, leaving 12 bases between them. The CDR3 consists of 14 residues. The germline CDR1 and CDR2 sequences are SEHNR and FQNEAQ (reference sequence). The CDR3 region has the DNA TGTGCCAGCAGCTTAAGCCAGGGGAACCAGCCCCAGCATTTT. This gives the protein CASSLSQGNQPQHF.

The chain is built from TRBV15 and TRBJ1-4; TRBD1 aligns across 11 bases. CDR3 length: 18 residues. J was trimmed by 1 base and V by 1 base; bases with no gene match: 5. In germline, CDR1 is LNHNV, CDR2 YYDKDF (reference sequence). The CDR3 is CATSRGTGGDRTNEKLFF. CDR3 coding DNA: TGTGCCACCAGCAGAGGGACAGGGGGCGATCGAACTAATGAAAAACTGTTTTTT.

The sample holds one count of this clone. V is TRBV12-3 or TRBV12-4 and J is TRBJ2-7; 10 bases match TRBD2. V dropped 8 bases and J dropped 6; count of bases not matched to a gene: 7. The CDR3 covers 13 residues. CDR3 coding DNA: TGTGCCAGCGGGGGCTTAGCGGGAGGCGAGCAGTACTTC. Protein product: CASGGLAGGEQYF.

This clone showed up just a few times. The V gene is TRBV15, the J gene TRBJ1-2, with D possibly being TRBD1 (5 bases). The germline gives CDR1 LNHNV, CDR2 YYDKDF (reference sequence). Trimming took 1 base from V and 2 from J, leaving 8 bases between them. This CDR3 is built from 14 residues. CDR3 protein: CATSRGDSNYGYTF. DNA for the CDR3: TGTGCCACCAGCAGAGGCGACAGCAACTATGGCTACACCTTC.

This chain links TRBV2 with TRBJ1-5; no reliable D call. V lost 9 bases and J lost 5, with 20 bases in between. From germline, CDR1 is SNHLY and CDR2 FYNNEI. This CDR3 is built from 15 residues. CDR3 DNA sequence: TGTGCCAGTCGCCCTGCGGAGGGAAGATATCAGCCCCAGCATTTT. Amino acids: CASRPAEGRYQPQHF.

The rearrangement links TRBV29-1 to TRBJ1-2; tentative D call: TRBD1 (5 bases). Trimming removed 1 base from V and 1 base from J, with 13 bases in between. CDR3 length equals 15 residues. Germline V gives CDR1 SQVTM, CDR2 ANQGSEA. This CDR3 is CSVEGGSGSNYGYTF. CDR3 DNA sequence: TGCAGCGTTGAAGGGGGGTCCGGGAGTAACTATGGCTACACCTTC.

Only one count was recorded for this clone. The V and J genes are TRBV7-8 and TRBJ1-4; no firm D call. V lost 3 bases and J lost 0, with 5 bases in between. Per the germline V gene, CDR1 is SGHVS and CDR2 is FQNEAQ. The CDR3 is made up of 14 amino acids. CDR3 amino acids: CASSFVSTNEKLFF. CDR3 bases: TGTGCCAGCAGCTTCGTCTCAACTAATGAAAAACTGTTTTTT.

The chain recombines TRBV6-5 with TRBJ1-2, with 9 bases identical to TRBD1. Germline CDR1 and CDR2: MNHEY and SVGAGI. V was pared by 8 bases and J by 8 bases, with 12 bases of the junction left unmatched. The CDR3 runs 14 residues. CDR3 nucleotide sequence: TGTGCCAGCCTGCCCCGGGACAGGGTATCGGGCTACACCTTC. Translated, it gives CASLPRDRVSGYTF.

The genes are TRBV7-9 and TRBJ2-5; 7 nucleotides align to TRBD2. The length of the CDR3 is 17 residues. The germline V gene encodes CDR1 SEHNR and CDR2 FQNEAQ (reference sequence). The junction had 13 bases not matched to a gene; V was cut back by 5 bases and J by 1 base. The CDR3 is CASSPRGGFGPQETQYF. In nucleotides, the CDR3 is TGTGCCAGCAGCCCCCGGGGAGGGTTTGGGCCCCAAGAGACCCAGTACTTC.

The rearrangement joins TRBV5-4 to TRBJ1-3; 7 bases match TRBD1. The CDR3 sequence is 15 residues long. Germline V gene sequence: CDR1 SGHNT, CDR2 YYREEE (reference sequence). With 2 bases clipped from V and 3 bases from J, the junction kept 5 bases outside the gene matches. CDR3 sequence reads: CASSLQGMGGNTIYF. The CDR3 coding sequence is TGTGCCAGCAGCTTACAGGGGATGGGTGGAAACACCATATATTTT.

The gene calls are TRBV7-2 and TRBJ2-7; a weak D match, TRBD2 (6 bases). CDR1 SGHTA and CDR2 FQGNSA come from the germline V gene. The CDR3 is 14 residues long. The V end lost 1 base, the J end lost 0 bases, and 7 bases lay between the germline ends. The CDR3 DNA reads TGTGCCAGCAGCTTAGGCGGGGTCTCCTACGAGCAGTACTTC. Translated: CASSLGGVSYEQYF.

The chain links TRBV5-1 to TRBJ1-2; no reliable D call. V lost 4 bases to trimming and J lost 2 bases, with 12 bases between them. Per germline, CDR1 SGHRS and CDR2 YFSETQ. The CDR3 sequence is 14 residues long. CDR3 bases: TGCGCCAGCAGCGCGGACTTTCCCAACTATGGCTACACCTTC. Encoded protein: CASSADFPNYGYTF.

The chain links TRBV12-3 or TRBV12-4 to TRBJ2-5, with D perhaps TRBD1 (6 bases). Trimming took 2 bases from V and 5 from J, leaving 9 bases between them. There are 13 residues in the CDR3. CDR3: CASSLWTVETQYF. The CDR3 DNA is TGTGCCAGCAGTTTATGGACAGTGGAGACCCAGTACTTC.

The chain has TRBV7-9 and TRBJ2-2; a possible D gene is TRBD1 (5 bases). Trimming shortened V by 2 bases and J by 1 base, and 5 bases separated the two germline ends. Germline CDR1 SEHNR, CDR2 FQNEAQ (reference sequence). The CDR3 spans 14 residues. CDR3 sequence reads: CASSLTGNTGELFF. In nucleotides, the CDR3 is TGTGCCAGCAGCTTAACAGGGAACACCGGGGAGCTGTTTTTT.

The chain couples TRBV5-1 to TRBJ1-4, with D perhaps TRBD1 (5 bases). Trimming stripped 0 bases from V and 2 bases from J, with 11 bases between. CDR3 size: 16 residues. The germline CDR1 and CDR2 sequences are SGHRS and YFSETQ. CDR3 in amino acids: CASSLEMGGTNEKLFF. In nucleotides, the CDR3 is TGCGCCAGCAGCTTGGAAATGGGGGGGACTAATGAAAAACTGTTTTTT.

The V gene is TRBV5-1, the J gene TRBJ1-1; D is possibly TRBD1 (5 bases). The CDR3 contains 16 residues. Trimming took 3 bases from V and 6 from J, leaving 21 bases between them. Germline V gene data show CDR1 as SGHRS and CDR2 as YFSETQ. Written as DNA, the CDR3 is TGCGCCAGCAGCTCCGCGCGCAGGGTCGAGAGTGCTGAAGCTTTCTTT. This codes for CASSSARRVESAEAFF.

The CDR3 sequence is CASSARQVGRPRNTGELFF. CDR3 coding DNA: TGTGCCAGCAGCGCGAGACAGGTCGGAAGACCCCGTAACACCGGGGAGCTGTTTTTT. The chain uses TRBV7-8 and TRBJ2-2; tentatively, D is TRBD1 (6 bases). The CDR3 length is 19 residues. Between the trimmed V and J ends, which lost 5 bases and 2 bases, there was a span of 24 bases. CDR1 and CDR2 (germline): SGHVS, FQNEAQ.

The J gene is TRBJ2-3, the V gene TRBV5-1, with TRBD1 matching 7 bases. Germline assignment: CDR1 SGHRS and CDR2 YFSETQ. V shed 0 bases, J shed 2 bases, and the junction held 6 bases outside the gene matches. The length of the CDR3 is 16 residues. CDR3 residues: CASSLATGTDTDTQYF. DNA for the CDR3: TGCGCCAGCAGCTTGGCCACCGGGACAGACACAGATACGCAGTATTTT.

This clone has a handful of counts. This chain uses TRBV2 with TRBJ1-1, with a weak D call TRBD1 (6 bases). CDR1 and CDR2 (germline): SNHLY, FYNNEI. CDR3 length: 19 amino acids. The V end lost 3 bases, the J end lost 1 base, and 24 bases lay between the germline ends. In DNA, the CDR3 is TGTGCCAGCAGTGACAGCTCGTTCGGTTCGGGACACCAGAACACTGAAGCTTTCTTT. Its translation: CASSDSSFGSGHQNTEAFF.

The J gene is TRBJ1-2, the V gene TRBV27, with D unresolved. CDR1 and CDR2 (germline): MNHEY, SMNVEV (reference sequence). Trimming cost V 4 bases and J 8 bases, with 11 bases left between them. The CDR3 length is 12 residues. The CDR3 spells CASSSLAGGYTF. CDR3 in DNA: TGTGCCAGCAGTTCATTGGCGGGGGGCTACACCTTC.

The V call is TRBV11-2, the J call TRBJ2-2, with a weak D call TRBD2 (6 bases). This CDR3 comprises 15 residues. The germline gives CDR1 SGHAT, CDR2 FQNNGV. V was trimmed by 8 bases and J by 4 bases, leaving 17 bases between them. The CDR3 is CASHRGTRGTGELFF. The CDR3 nucleotides read TGTGCCAGCCACCGGGGGACCCGGGGCACCGGGGAGCTGTTTTTT.

The V gene is TRBV10-3, the J gene TRBJ2-7; the match to TRBD1 covers 8 bases. This CDR3 has 15 amino acids. Germline CDR1 and CDR2: ENHRY and SYGVKD. Losses at the gene ends were 2 bases for V and 7 bases for J; bases not matched to a gene: 10. CDR3 region: CAISETMDREREQYF. For the CDR3, the DNA is TGTGCCATCAGTGAGACGATGGACAGGGAGAGGGAGCAGTACTTC.

This CDR3 is CASSDMGGAYEQYF. CDR3 sequence (DNA): TGTGCCAGCAGTGATATGGGCGGGGCCTACGAGCAGTACTTC. This sequence joins TRBV6-1 and TRBJ2-7, with D maybe TRBD2 (6 bases). The V end lost 3 bases, the J end lost 2 bases, and 11 bases lay between the germline ends. CDR3 length: 14 amino acids. From germline, CDR1 is MNHNS and CDR2 SASEGT.

The chain joins TRBV28 to TRBJ2-7; a weak D match, TRBD1 (6 bases). Germline V gene sequence: CDR1 MDHEN, CDR2 SYDVKM. V was cut by 8 bases and J by 3 bases, with 23 bases left in between. This CDR3 has 16 amino acids. CDR3 amino acids: CASLSRRGSGNYEQYF. The CDR3 nucleotides are TGTGCCAGCTTATCACGCAGGGGATCGGGCAACTACGAGCAGTACTTC.

The chain employs TRBV6-5 and TRBJ2-5; 15 bases fit TRBD2. Germline-derived CDR1 and CDR2 are MNHEY and SVGAGI. This CDR3 is 15 amino acids long. The V segment lost 4 bases and the J segment 7 bases; nucleotides outside the gene matches: 4. The CDR3 DNA sequence: TGTGCCAGCAGTTCGGGGACTAGCGGGGGGTGGACCCAGTACTTC. Its translation is CASSSGTSGGWTQYF.

This clone was counted a single time. The chain combines TRBV20-1 with TRBJ2-3; D is undetermined. V shed 3 bases and J shed 3 bases, with 13 bases lying between them. This CDR3 contains 14 residues. Per germline, CDR1 DFQATT and CDR2 SNEGSKA (reference sequence). The CDR3 region is CSASNSLLTDTQYF. CDR3 coding DNA: TGCAGTGCTAGTAACTCCCTCCTTACAGATACGCAGTATTTT.

As to this clone: The conserved closing phenylalanine or tryptophan is absent in this CDR3, likely reflecting a read error. The DNA is omitted, as the CDR3 cannot be located on it reliably, and the CDR3 follows TCRdb's listing. The genes are TRBV25-1 and TRBJ2-7; TRBD2 is the table's D call, not checked against the DNA. Termini included, the CDR3 measures 9 amino acids. The V gene's germline CDR1 is MGHDK and CDR2 SYGVNS. The CDR3 is CASSELGRT.

This chain links TRBV29-1 with TRBJ2-2, with D perhaps TRBD1 (5 bases). Germline values: CDR1 SQVTM, CDR2 ANQGSEA. The CDR3 runs to 17 residues. The V and J ends lost 5 bases and 0 bases respectively, with 19 bases between them. The CDR3, as DNA: TGCAGCGTTCTCTTAGGCTCTGGCAGGGCGAACACCGGGGAGCTGTTTTTT. Its translation: CSVLLGSGRANTGELFF.

The V gene is TRBV15, the J gene TRBJ2-7; D not certain. Trimming pared 1 base from V and 12 bases from J, leaving 16 bases between. The CDR3 spans 13 residues. From germline, CDR1 is LNHNV and CDR2 YYDKDF (reference sequence). The CDR3 DNA reads as TGTGCCACCAGCAGAGCCCCTAACACTCGGAGGTACTTC. Translation: CATSRAPNTRRYF.

This clone showed up just a few times. The chain carries TRBV27 and TRBJ1-2; tentatively, D is TRBD1 (6 bases). Trimming stripped 7 bases from V and 7 bases from J, with 13 bases between. The germline CDR1 and CDR2 sequences are MNHEY and SMNVEV (reference sequence). This CDR3 region has 12 residues. CDR3 nucleotides: TGTGCCAGCACCAACAGGGATCCTGGCTACACCTTC. Translation gives CASTNRDPGYTF.

The V and J genes are TRBV10-1 and TRBJ2-3; 9 bases line up with TRBD2. Trimming at V came to 4 bases and at J to 2 bases, leaving 1 base not matched to a gene. The CDR3 consists of 14 residues. Germline lookup yields CDR1 WNHNN and CDR2 SYGVQD (reference sequence). CDR3 residues: CASSVAGVTDTQYF. The CDR3 DNA reads as TGCGCCAGCAGTGTAGCGGGGGTCACAGATACGCAGTATTTT.